What follows is one TCR beta chain and its context. This clonotype was counted ten times or more. Its antigen specificity is not known. Base qualities are missing; no much larger clone stands one base away. Amplification of TCR beta CDR3 regions was carried out from RNA transcripts. A first-round RT-PCR of the TCR CDR3 used the HTBI primer set with the Qiagen OneStep RT-PCR kit. A second multiplex PCR round built the libraries, followed by size selection and purification. Paired-end sequencing of the libraries was performed with 100 bp reads on an Illumina HiSeq2000. As for the original processing: Raw data were processed with SOAPnuke, discarding reads with adapters, uncalled bases, mean Phred below 15, or no exact constant-primer or identifier match. COPE v1.2.5 was used to merge high-quality paired reads, and clonotypes were defined as unique nucleotide sequences. Clonotypes were aligned to IMGT TRBV, TRBD and TRBJ reference segments using MiTCR v1.1. The analysis was restricted to V-J combinations with a frequency above 0.0001, which together covered just over 98% of the repertoires. The TCS score was defined as F50 (clonal expansion) divided by E x V (chaos), with BLOSUM62-based TCRdist calculated between CDR3 peptides within each V-J. Welch's t-statistics and random forest reduced some 510 V-J features to 10 to 15, which were used in a naive Bayes classifier (R e1071). TCRdb reprocessing: public reads trimmed at Q25 with fastp, clones called with MiXCR, in-frame beta chains kept. Under each unique CDR3 protein, matching rows form one entry showing the most common genes and DNA. None of the V and J calls come from the authors' own analysis; TCRdb made them. In all, the sample holds approximately 330,000 distinct CDR3 sequences, and approximately 15% of those were seen once. Jointly, the top ten make up around 32% of the sample.

Ophthalmopathy patients had moderately to severely active disease, with a Clinical Activity Score of 3 or more, a NOSPECS grade of 4 or more, and a disease duration of less than 3 months. Exclusion was applied to patients with uncontrolled infections, other autoimmune diseases, pregnancy or lactation. Diagnoses relied on clinical symptoms, serum thyroxine and TRAb, thyroid ultrasound and orbital computed tomography. PBMCs were isolated from about 9.2 ml of fresh peripheral blood by Ficoll-Paque density gradient centrifugation. Trizol reagent was used to extract total RNA, and RNA quality was then checked on an Agilent 2100 Bioanalyzer. This sample was taken from a study of T cells in Graves' hyperthyroidism and ophthalmopathy (dated by TCRdb to about 2019). General notes on the study: Peripheral blood samples were taken at the time of initial diagnosis, prior to any treatment. To identify distinguishing TCR V-J signatures, a discovery cohort of 90 to 100 patients was used, comprising 43 with Graves' ophthalmopathy and approximately 58 with stable Graves' hyperthyroidism. An independent validation cohort of about 20 hyperthyroidism patients and approximately 15 patients who later progressed to ophthalmopathy tested prospective prediction of ophthalmopathy. The 100 discovery patients were randomly split 7:3 into training and test sets. In addition, the study compared T-cell repertoires in thyroid tissue and in blood from five or six Graves' hyperthyroidism patients. Once sampling was done, hyperthyroidism patients were given methimazole at a starting dose of 30 mg daily, whereas ophthalmopathy patients were given high-dose intravenous methylprednisolone. The paper reports TCR Vbeta CDR3 sequencing of 140 or so peripheral blood samples: some 41 ophthalmopathy, over 70 hyperthyroidism and roughly 17 progressor patients.

Overall results and qualifications from the work: Most expanded thyroid clonotypes (frequency above 0.001) were also detected in blood, suggesting blood repertoires may reflect thyroid immune responses. A 13 V-J signature model separated ophthalmopathy from stable hyperthyroidism, with approximately 87% sensitivity and approximately 81% specificity in cross-validation and 80%/75% in testing. Sample size was not statistically predetermined, and blinding of investigators to group allocation was not performed. During validation, the model predicted progression to ophthalmopathy a median of about 5.9 months ahead of onset, with around 65% sensitivity and under 85% specificity.

CDR1 and CDR2, per the germline V gene, are SNHLY and FYNNEI. Spanning cysteine to phenylalanine, the CDR3 consists of 15 amino acids. Only CDR3 DNA remains: 45 bases, in frame from the first base. The junction shows trimming of 6 bases on V and 0 bases on J, and the gene matches do not reach 7 bases of it. This TCR came from a woman aged 40 to 49 with Graves' ophthalmopathy. The chain is assembled from TRBV2 and TRBJ1-1; 7 nucleotides in the junction match TRBD1. Source material: blood. The base sequence is TGTGCCAGCAGCGTTGGACAGGCGATGAACACTGAAGCTTTCTTT. It translates to CASSVGQAMNTEAFF. Where the CDR3 stops, the reference TRBV2 and TRBJ1-1 genes take over; the full variable domain is EPEVTQTPSHQVTQMGQEVILRCVPISNHLYFYWYRQILGQKVEFLVSFYNNEISEKSEIFDDQFSVERPDGSNFTLKIRSTKLEDSAMYFCASSVGQAMNTEAFFGQGTRLTVV.